What follows is one TCR beta chain and its context. Its antigen is still unknown. Samples had at least 6.5 million PBMCs isolated from them. The CDR3 is 13 residues long. Trimming removed 4 bases from V and 6 bases from J, with 12 bases in between. Germline CDR1 and CDR2: SQVTM and ANQGSEA. This sample was included in a study of blood T cells in healthy people across ages. General observations from the study: Both naive CD4+ cell counts and diversity were greater in long-lived donors than in aged donors.

Alongside a J-beta primer mix, a sample-barcoded 5' primer served in a second PCR lasting about 7 to 12 cycles. In TCRdb, the 5' RACE reads were re-called with MiXCR into one record per CDR3 protein. The sample contains approximately 780,000 distinct CDR3 sequences, roughly 25% of which appear only once. This same sample was also taken into another study, of T cells of mothers and their children. As that report states: Three healthy Caucasian mothers and their six children were the donors. Per child, 2.5 million to 3.5 million TCR beta CDR3 reads were obtained, against over 9 million per mother.

This clonotype originated in a boy younger than 18 in good health. The rearrangement joins TRBV29-1 to TRBJ1-4; D remains ambiguous. Sample: blood. The CDR3 nucleotides are TGCAGCGTTGCAGAGGGCGGTGATGAAAAACTGTTTTTT. It yields the protein CSVAEGGDEKLFF.